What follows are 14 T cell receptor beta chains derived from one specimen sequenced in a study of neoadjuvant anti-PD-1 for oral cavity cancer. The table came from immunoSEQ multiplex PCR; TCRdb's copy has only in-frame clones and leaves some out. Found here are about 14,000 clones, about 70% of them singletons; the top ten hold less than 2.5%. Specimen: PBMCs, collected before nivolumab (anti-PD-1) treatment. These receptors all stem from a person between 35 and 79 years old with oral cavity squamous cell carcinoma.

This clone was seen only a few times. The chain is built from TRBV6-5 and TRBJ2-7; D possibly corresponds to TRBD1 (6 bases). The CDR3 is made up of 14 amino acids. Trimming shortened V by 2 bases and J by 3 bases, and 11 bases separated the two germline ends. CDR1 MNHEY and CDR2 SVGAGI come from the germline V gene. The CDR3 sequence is CASSYGDKVYEQYF. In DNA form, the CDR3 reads TGTGCCAGCAGTTACGGGGACAAGGTCTACGAGCAGTACTTC.

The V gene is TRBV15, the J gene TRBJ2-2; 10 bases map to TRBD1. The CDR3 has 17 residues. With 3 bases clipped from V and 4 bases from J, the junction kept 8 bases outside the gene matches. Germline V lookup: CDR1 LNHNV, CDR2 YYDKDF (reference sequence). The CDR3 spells CATSRNRGQGRTGELFF. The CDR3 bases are TGTGCCACCAGCAGGAATCGGGGACAGGGGCGCACCGGGGAGCTGTTTTTT.

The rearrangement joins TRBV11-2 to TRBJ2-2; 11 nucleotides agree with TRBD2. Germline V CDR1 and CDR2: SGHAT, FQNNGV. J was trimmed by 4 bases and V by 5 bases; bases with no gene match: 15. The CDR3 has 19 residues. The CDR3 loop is CASSGGRLFGTSGTGELFF. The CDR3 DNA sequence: TGTGCCAGCAGCGGGGGGAGATTATTTGGGACTAGCGGCACCGGGGAGCTGTTTTTT.

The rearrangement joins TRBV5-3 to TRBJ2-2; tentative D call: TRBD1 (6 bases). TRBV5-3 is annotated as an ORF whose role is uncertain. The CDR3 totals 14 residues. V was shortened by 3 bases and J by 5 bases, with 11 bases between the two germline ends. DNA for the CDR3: TGTGCCAGAAGCTCAGAGGACAGTACCGGGGAGCTGTTTTTT. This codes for CARSSEDSTGELFF.

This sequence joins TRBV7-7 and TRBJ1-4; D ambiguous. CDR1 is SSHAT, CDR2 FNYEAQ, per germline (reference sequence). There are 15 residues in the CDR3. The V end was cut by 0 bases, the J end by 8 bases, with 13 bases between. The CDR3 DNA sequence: TGTGCCAGCAGCTTAGCAGGCGGGTTCGAGGAAAAACTGTTTTTT. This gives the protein CASSLAGGFEEKLFF. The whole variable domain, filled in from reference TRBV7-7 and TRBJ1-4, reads GAGVSQSPRYKVTKRGQDVTLRCDPISSHATLYWYQQALGQGPEFLTYFNYEAQPDKSGLPSDRFSAERPEGSISTLTIQRTEQRDSAMYRCASSLAGGFEEKLFFGSGTQLSVL.

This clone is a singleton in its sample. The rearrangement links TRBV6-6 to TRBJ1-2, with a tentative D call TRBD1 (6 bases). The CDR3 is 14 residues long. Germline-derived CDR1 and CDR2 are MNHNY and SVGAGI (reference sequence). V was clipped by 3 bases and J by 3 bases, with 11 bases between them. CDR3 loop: CASSYRGEHYGYTF. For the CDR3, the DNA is TGTGCCAGCAGTTATAGGGGGGAGCACTATGGCTACACCTTC.

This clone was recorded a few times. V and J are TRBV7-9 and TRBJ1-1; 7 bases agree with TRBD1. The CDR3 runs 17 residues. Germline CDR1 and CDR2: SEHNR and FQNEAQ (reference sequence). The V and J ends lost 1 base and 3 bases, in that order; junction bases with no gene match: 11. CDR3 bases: TGTGCCAGCAGCTTAGTGTACAGGGGAGTAGCGGACACTGAAGCTTTCTTT. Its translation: CASSLVYRGVADTEAFF.

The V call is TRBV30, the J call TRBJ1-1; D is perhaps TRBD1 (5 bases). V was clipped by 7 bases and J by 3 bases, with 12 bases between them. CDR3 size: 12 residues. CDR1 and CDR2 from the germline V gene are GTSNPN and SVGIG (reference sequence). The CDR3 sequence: CASYKGYTEAFF. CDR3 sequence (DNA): TGTGCCTCTTATAAGGGGTACACTGAAGCTTTCTTT.

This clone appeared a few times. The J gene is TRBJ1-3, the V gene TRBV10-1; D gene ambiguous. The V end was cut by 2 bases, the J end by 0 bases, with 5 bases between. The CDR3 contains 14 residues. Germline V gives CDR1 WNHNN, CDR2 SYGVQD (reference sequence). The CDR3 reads CASSETDSGNTIYF. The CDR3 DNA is TGCGCCAGCAGTGAGACAGACTCTGGAAACACCATATATTTT.

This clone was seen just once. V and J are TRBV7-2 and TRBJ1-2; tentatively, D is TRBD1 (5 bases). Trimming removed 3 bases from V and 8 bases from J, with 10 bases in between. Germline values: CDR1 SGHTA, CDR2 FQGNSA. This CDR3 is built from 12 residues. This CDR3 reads CASSLGESGYTF. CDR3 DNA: TGTGCCAGCAGCTTGGGGGAGAGCGGCTACACCTTC.

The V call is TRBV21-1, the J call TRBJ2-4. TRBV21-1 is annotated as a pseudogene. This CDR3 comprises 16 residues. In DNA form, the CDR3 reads TGTGCCAGCAGCAAAGGAGGGGCCAGGCCCCCCAACATTCAGTACTTC. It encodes CASSKGGARPPNIQYF.

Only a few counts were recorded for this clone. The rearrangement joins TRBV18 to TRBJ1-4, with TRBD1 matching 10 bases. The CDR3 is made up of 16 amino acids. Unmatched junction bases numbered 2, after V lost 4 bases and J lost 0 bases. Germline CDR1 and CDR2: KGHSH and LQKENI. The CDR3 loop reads CASSRDRGTTNEKLFF. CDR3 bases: TGTGCCAGCTCACGGGACAGGGGCACAACTAATGAAAAACTGTTTTTT.

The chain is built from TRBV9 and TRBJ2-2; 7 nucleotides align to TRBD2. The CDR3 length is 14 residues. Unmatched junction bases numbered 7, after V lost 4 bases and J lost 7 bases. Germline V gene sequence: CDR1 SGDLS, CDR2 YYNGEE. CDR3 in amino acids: CASSLGLPGGELFF. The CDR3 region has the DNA TGTGCCAGCAGCTTGGGACTACCCGGCGGGGAGCTGTTTTTT.

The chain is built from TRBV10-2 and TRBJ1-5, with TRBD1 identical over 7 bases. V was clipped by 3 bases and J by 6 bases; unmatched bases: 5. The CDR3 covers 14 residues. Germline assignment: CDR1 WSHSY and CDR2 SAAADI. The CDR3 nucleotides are TGCGCCAGCAGTGATTACAGGGGTATTCAGCCCCAGCATTTT. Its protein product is CASSDYRGIQPQHF.